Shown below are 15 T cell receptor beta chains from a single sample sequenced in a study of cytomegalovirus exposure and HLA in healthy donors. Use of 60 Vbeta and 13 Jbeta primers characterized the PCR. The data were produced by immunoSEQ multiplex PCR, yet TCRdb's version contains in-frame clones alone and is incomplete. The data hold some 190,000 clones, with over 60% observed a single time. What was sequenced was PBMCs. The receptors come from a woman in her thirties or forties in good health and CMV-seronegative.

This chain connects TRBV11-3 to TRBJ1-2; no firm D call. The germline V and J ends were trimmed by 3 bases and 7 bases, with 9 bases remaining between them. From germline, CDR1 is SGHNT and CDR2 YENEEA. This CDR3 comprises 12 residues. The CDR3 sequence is CASSFWGVGYTF. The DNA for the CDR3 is TGTGCCAGCAGCTTTTGGGGAGTTGGCTACACCTTC. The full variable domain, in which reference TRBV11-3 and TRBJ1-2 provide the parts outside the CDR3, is EAGVVQSPRYKIIEKKQPVAFWCNPISGHNTLYWYLQNLGQGPELLIRYENEEAVDDSQLPKDRFSAERLKGVDSTLKIQPAELGDSAVYLCASSFWGVGYTFGSGTRLTVV.

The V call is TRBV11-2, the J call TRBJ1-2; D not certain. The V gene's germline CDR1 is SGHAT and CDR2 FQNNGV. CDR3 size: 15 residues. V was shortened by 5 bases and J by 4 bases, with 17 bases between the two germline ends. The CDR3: CASSPSAGHTYGYTF. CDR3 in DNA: TGTGCCAGCAGCCCTTCGGCAGGTCACACCTATGGCTACACCTTC.

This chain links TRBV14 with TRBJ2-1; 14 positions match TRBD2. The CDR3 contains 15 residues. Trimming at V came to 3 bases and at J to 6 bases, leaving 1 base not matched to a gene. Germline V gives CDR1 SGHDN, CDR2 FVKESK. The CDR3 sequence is CASSQTSGRANEQFF. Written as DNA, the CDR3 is TGTGCCAGCAGCCAGACTAGCGGGAGGGCCAATGAGCAGTTCTTC.

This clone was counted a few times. CDR3 DNA: TGTGCCAGCAGCTATACAGGGGGCGGTCAGCCCCAGCATTTT. This encodes CASSYTGGGQPQHF. This chain uses TRBV6-5 with TRBJ1-5, with 9 positions matching TRBD1. Looked up from germline, CDR1 is MNHEY and CDR2 is SVGAGI. CDR3 length: 14 amino acids. V lost 6 bases to trimming and J lost 6 bases; unmatched junction nucleotides: 6.

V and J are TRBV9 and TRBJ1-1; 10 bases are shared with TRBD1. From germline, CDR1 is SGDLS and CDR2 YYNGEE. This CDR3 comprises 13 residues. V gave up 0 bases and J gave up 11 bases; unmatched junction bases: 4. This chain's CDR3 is CASSVGTGGQAFF. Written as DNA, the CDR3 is TGTGCCAGCAGCGTAGGGACAGGGGGGCAGGCTTTCTTT.

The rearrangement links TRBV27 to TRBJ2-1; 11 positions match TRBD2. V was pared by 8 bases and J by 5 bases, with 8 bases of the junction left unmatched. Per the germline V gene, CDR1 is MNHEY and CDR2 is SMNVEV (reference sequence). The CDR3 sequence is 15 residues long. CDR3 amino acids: CASAPLAGGDNEQFF. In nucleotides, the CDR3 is TGTGCCAGCGCCCCGCTAGCGGGAGGAGACAATGAGCAGTTCTTC.

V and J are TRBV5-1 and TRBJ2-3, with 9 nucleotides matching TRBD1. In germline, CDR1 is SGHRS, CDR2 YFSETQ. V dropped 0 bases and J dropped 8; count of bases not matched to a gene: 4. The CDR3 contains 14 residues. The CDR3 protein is CASSLEQGAGTQYF. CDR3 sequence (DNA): TGCGCCAGCAGCTTGGAACAGGGGGCTGGTACGCAGTATTTT.

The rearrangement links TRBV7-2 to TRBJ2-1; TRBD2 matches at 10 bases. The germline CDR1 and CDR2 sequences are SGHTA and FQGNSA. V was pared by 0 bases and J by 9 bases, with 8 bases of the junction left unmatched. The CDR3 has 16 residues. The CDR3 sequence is CASSLASGRFLGEQFF. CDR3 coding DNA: TGTGCCAGCAGCTTAGCTAGCGGGAGGTTTTTAGGTGAGCAGTTCTTC.

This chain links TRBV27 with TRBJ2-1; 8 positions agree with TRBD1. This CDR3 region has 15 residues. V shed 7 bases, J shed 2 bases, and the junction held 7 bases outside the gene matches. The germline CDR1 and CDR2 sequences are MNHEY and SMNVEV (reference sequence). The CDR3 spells CASTMDRATYNEQFF. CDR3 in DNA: TGTGCCAGCACCATGGACAGGGCCACCTACAATGAGCAGTTCTTC.

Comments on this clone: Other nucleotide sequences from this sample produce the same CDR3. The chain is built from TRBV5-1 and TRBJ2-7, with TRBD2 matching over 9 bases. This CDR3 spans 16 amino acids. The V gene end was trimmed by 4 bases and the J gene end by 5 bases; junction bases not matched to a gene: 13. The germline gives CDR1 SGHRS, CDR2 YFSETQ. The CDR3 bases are TGCGCCAGCAGCCCCCCTGGGGCGGGAGGGCCGCACGAGCAGTACTTC. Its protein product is CASSPPGAGGPHEQYF.

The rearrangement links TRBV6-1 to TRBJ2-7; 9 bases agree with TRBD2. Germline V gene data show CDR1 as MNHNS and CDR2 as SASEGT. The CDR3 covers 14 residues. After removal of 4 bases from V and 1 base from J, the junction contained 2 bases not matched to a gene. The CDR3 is CASSGSGSSYEQYV. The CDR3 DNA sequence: TGTGCCAGCAGTGGTAGCGGGAGTTCCTACGAGCAGTACGTC.

The CDR3 nucleotides are TGTGCCAGTAGTATGGCCAGGGGAGCAAATTCACCCCTCCACTTT. Translation gives CASSMARGANSPLHF. V and J are TRBV19 and TRBJ1-6; weak D call: TRBD1 (6 bases). The CDR3 is made up of 15 amino acids. Germline V lookup: CDR1 LNHDA, CDR2 SQIVND (reference sequence). With 3 bases removed from V and 7 bases from J, the gap between germline ends came to 13 bases.

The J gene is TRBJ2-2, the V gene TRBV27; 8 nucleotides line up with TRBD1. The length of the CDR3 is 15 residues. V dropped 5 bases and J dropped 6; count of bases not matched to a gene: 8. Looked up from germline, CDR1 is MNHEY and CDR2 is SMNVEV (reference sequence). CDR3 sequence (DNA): TGTGCCAGCAGTCTCAGGACAGGGAGTCCCGGGGAGCTGTTTTTT. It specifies CASSLRTGSPGELFF.

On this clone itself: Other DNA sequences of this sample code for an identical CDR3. The CDR3 is CASSSTHSYEQYF. The CDR3 DNA sequence: TGTGCCAGCAGCTCCACTCACAGCTACGAGCAGTACTTC. The chain combines TRBV6-5 with TRBJ2-7; no clear D. In germline, CDR1 is MNHEY, CDR2 SVGAGI. This CDR3 region has 13 residues. The germline V and J ends were trimmed by 6 bases and 3 bases, with 12 bases remaining between them.

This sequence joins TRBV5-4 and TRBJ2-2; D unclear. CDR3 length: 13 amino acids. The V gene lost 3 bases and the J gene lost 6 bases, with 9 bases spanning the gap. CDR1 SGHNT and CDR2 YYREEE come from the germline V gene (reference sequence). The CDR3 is CASSSELPGELFF. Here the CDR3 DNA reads TGTGCCAGCAGCTCGGAGCTACCCGGGGAGCTGTTTTTT. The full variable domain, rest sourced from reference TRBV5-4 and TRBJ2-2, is ETGVTQSPTHLIKTRGQQVTLRCSSQSGHNTVSWYQQALGQGPQFIFQYYREEENGRGNFPPRFSGLQFPNYSSELNVNALELDDSALYLCASSSELPGELFFGEGSRLTVL.